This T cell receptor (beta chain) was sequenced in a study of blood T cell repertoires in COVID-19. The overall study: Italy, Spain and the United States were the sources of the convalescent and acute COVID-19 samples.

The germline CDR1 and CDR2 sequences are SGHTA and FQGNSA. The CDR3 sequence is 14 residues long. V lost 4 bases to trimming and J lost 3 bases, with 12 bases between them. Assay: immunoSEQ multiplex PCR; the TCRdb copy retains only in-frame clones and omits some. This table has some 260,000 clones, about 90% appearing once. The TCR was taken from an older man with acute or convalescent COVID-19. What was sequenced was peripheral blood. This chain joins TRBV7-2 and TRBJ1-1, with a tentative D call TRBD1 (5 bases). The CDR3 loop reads CASSSLGGDTEAFF. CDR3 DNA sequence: TGTGCCAGCAGCTCCCTTGGGGGGGACACTGAAGCTTTCTTT.